This T cell receptor beta chain was captured in a study of T cell responses to AZD1222 COVID-19 vaccine. This table comes from immunoSEQ multiplex PCR, and its TCRdb copy is limited to in-frame clones, with some not included. In the table there are more than 90,000 clones, around 89% of which are singletons. Study-level points and caveats: At baseline, seropositivity was found in only a handful of AZD1222 recipients. Mapped onto spike, vaccine-associated CD4 TCRs spanned it and were dominant at 160-218 and 743-854. Donors were chiefly white British, with a greater number of females, and clonal diversity was perhaps underestimated. The study sampled repertoires only after the peak T cell response.

Worth noting for this clone: The antigen is unknown.

The CDR3 spans 13 residues. Germline CDR1 is SGHAT and CDR2 is FQNNGV. V was pared by 5 bases and J by 4 bases, with 11 bases between. The sample consisted of peripheral blood, taken 28 days after the second AZD1222 dose. The chain employs TRBV11-2 and TRBJ1-1, with D hard to call. This clonotype originated in an adult who received the AZD1222 COVID-19 vaccine. The CDR3 DNA sequence: TGTGCCAGCAGCGAAGAAAGGGCCACTGAAGCTTTCTTT. The encoded protein is CASSEERATEAFF. The full variable domain, rest sourced from reference TRBV11-2 and TRBJ1-1, is EAGVAQSPRYKIIEKRQSVAFWCNPISGHATLYWYQQILGQGPKLLIQFQNNGVVDDSQLPKDRFSAERLKGVDSTLKIQPAKLEDSAVYLCASSEERATEAFFGQGTRLTVV.